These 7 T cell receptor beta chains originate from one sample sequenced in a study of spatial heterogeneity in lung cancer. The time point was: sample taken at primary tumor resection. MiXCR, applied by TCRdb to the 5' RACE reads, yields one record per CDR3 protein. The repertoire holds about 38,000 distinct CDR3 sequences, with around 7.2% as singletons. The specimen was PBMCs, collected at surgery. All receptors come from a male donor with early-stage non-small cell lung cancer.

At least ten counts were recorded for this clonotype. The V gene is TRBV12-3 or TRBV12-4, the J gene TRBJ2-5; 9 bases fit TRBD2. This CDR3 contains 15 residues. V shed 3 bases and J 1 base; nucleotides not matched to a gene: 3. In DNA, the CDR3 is TGTGCCAGCAGTTTTCTAGCGGGGCCCCAAGAGACCCAGTACTTC. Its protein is CASSFLAGPQETQYF.

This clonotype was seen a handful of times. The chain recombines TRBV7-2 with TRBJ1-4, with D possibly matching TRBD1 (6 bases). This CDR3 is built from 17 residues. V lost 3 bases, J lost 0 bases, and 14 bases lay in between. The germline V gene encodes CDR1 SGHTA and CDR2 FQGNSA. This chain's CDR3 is CASSLGGAGATNEKLFF. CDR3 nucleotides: TGTGCCAGCAGCTTGGGGGGAGCAGGGGCAACTAATGAAAAACTGTTTTTT.

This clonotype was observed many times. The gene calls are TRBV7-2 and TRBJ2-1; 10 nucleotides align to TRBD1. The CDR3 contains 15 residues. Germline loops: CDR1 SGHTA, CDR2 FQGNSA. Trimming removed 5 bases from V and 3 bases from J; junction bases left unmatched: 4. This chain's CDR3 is CASSLGTGVYNEQFF. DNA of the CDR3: TGTGCCAGCAGCCTGGGGACAGGGGTCTACAATGAGCAGTTCTTC.

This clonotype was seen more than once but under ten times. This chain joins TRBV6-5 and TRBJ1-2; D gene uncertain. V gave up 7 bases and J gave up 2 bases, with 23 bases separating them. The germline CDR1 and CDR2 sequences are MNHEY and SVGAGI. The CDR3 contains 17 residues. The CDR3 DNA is TGTGCCAGCAATCCCCAACCCCCCACGACGGCAAACTATGGCTACACCTTC. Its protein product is CASNPQPPTTANYGYTF.

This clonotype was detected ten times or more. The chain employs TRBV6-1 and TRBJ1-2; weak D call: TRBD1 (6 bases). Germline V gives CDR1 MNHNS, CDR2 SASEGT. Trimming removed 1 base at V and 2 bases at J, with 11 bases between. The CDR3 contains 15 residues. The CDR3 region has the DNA TGTGCCAGCAGTGAAGAGGCAGGGGCGAACTATGGCTACACCTTC. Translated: CASSEEAGANYGYTF.

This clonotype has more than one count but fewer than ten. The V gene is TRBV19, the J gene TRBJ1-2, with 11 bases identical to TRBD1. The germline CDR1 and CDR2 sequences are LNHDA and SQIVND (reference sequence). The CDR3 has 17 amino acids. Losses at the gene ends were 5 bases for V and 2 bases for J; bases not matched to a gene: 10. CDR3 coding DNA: TGTGCCAGTAGTCCTCGGACAGGGGGCGCCGGAAACTATGGCTACACCTTC. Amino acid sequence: CASSPRTGGAGNYGYTF.

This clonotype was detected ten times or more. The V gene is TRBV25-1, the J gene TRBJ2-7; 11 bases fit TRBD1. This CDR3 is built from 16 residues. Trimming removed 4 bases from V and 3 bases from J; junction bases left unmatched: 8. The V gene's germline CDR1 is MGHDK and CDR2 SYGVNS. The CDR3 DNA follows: TGTGCCAGCAGTGGCCCCCGGACAGGGGGCCTCTACGAGCAGTACTTC. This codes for CASSGPRTGGLYEQYF.